These 28 T cell receptor beta chains came from one sample sequenced in a study of T cells in Graves' hyperthyroidism and ophthalmopathy. TCR beta CDR3 region amplification was performed from RNA transcripts. Primed by the HTBI set, a first-round RT-PCR was run on the TCR CDR3. MiXCR was run by TCRdb on the multiplex PCR reads, yielding one entry per CDR3 protein. The sample holds hundreds of thousands of distinct CDR3 sequences, just under 45% seen once. The sample consisted of peripheral blood or thyroid tissue (not recorded which). These receptors all stem from an adult man with Graves' disease, either hyperthyroidism or ophthalmopathy (not recorded which).

This clonotype has a single count. A read error is possible here, since a much larger clone lies one base away. The chain is built from TRBV7-9 and TRBJ1-6, with a tentative D call TRBD1 (5 bases). Germline V CDR1 and CDR2: SEHNR, FQNEAQ (reference sequence). The V and J ends lost 1 base and 8 bases respectively, with 12 bases between them. The CDR3 is 15 amino acids. The CDR3 loop reads CASSLGAGTYSPLHF. As DNA, the CDR3 is TGTGCCAGCAGCTTAGGTGCGGGGACTTATTCACCCCTCCACTTT.

J is TRBJ2-2 and V is TRBV5-4, with D possibly being TRBD2 (5 bases). The CDR3 has 16 amino acids. V dropped 0 bases and J dropped 1 base, with 10 bases sitting between them. The V gene's germline CDR1 is SGHNT and CDR2 YYREEE (reference sequence). The CDR3 here is CASSLAGSWNTGELFF. The DNA of the CDR3 is TGTGCCAGCAGCTTGGCGGGATCCTGGAACACCGGGGAGCTGTTTTTT. The entire variable domain, with the rest obtained from reference TRBV5-4 and TRBJ2-2, is as follows: ETGVTQSPTHLIKTRGQQVTLRCSSQSGHNTVSWYQQALGQGPQFIFQYYREEENGRGNFPPRFSGLQFPNYSSELNVNALELDDSALYLCASSLAGSWNTGELFFGEGSRLTVL.

With regard to this clonotype: At one boundary the junction diverges from the germline segment, which might be a read error. V and J are TRBV2 and TRBJ1-5; 11 bases are shared with TRBD1. The CDR3 loop spans 15 amino acids. Germline loops: CDR1 SNHLY, CDR2 FYNNEI. The CDR3 DNA is TGTGCCAGCAAGCCGAGGACAGGGGGCAATCAGCCCGAGCATTTT. Translated, it gives CASKPRTGGNQPEHF.

This clonotype was detected a few times. The chain uses TRBV20-1 and TRBJ2-7; the D gene is possibly TRBD1 (7 bases). The ends were cut back, 0 bases at V and 3 bases at J, with 15 bases in the middle. The CDR3 is 15 amino acids. Germline lookup yields CDR1 DFQATT and CDR2 SNEGSKA (reference sequence). CDR3 DNA sequence: TGCAGTGCTAGAGATGGGGGGACAGAGTTCTACGAGCAGTACTTC. Translation gives CSARDGGTEFYEQYF.

This chain connects TRBV9 to TRBJ1-1; the D is unclear. Germline CDR1 reads SGDLS; CDR2 reads YYNGEE. This CDR3 is 15 amino acids long. Trimming left V 4 bases short and J 1 base short, with 14 bases between. This CDR3 reads CASSSTKLPNTEAFF. The CDR3 DNA reads as TGTGCCAGCAGCTCTACCAAGCTTCCGAACACTGAAGCTTTCTTT.

This clonotype turned up a few times. The gene calls are TRBV2 and TRBJ1-5, with D perhaps matching TRBD1 (6 bases). V was cut by 5 bases and J by 7 bases, with 15 bases left in between. From germline, CDR1 is SNHLY and CDR2 FYNNEI. CDR3 length: 14 amino acids. CDR3 region: CASSSGGARQPQHF. The DNA for the CDR3 is TGTGCCAGCAGTTCCGGGGGCGCGCGGCAGCCCCAGCATTTT.

This clonotype has a count of ten or more. The chain recombines TRBV15 with TRBJ1-2, with 7 nucleotides matching TRBD1. The CDR3 covers 12 residues. Germline trimming cut 5 bases from V and 11 bases from J; bases unmatched to any gene: 8. Germline CDR1 reads LNHNV; CDR2 reads YYDKDF (reference sequence). For the CDR3, the DNA is TGTGCCACCAGCCCAACAGGGGCTCGGTACACCTTC. It encodes CATSPTGARYTF.

This clonotype showed up many times. The J gene is TRBJ1-4, the V gene TRBV2; no clear D gene. V lost 6 bases to trimming and J lost 7 bases, with 15 bases between them. This CDR3 has 14 residues. Germline V lookup: CDR1 SNHLY, CDR2 FYNNEI. CDR3 in amino acids: CASRAPIGREKLFF. In DNA form, the CDR3 reads TGTGCCAGCAGAGCCCCCATAGGGCGTGAAAAACTGTTTTTT. The whole variable domain, filled in from reference TRBV2 and TRBJ1-4, reads EPEVTQTPSHQVTQMGQEVILRCVPISNHLYFYWYRQILGQKVEFLVSFYNNEISEKSEIFDDQFSVERPDGSNFTLKIRSTKLEDSAMYFCASRAPIGREKLFFGSGTQLSVL.

This clonotype came up many times. The rearrangement uses TRBV13 and TRBJ1-1, with TRBD1 matching over 7 bases. Germline loops: CDR1 PRHDT, CDR2 FYEKMQ (reference sequence). This CDR3 comprises 15 residues. V was pared by 4 bases and J by 4 bases, with 9 bases of the junction left unmatched. DNA of the CDR3: TGTGCCAGCAGCTGGCTAAAGGGGGCAAGCACTGAAGCTTTCTTT. It yields the protein CASSWLKGASTEAFF.

Here the CDR3 DNA reads TGTGCCAGCAGCTTAGGGGGGACAGGGGGCTACGACGAGCAGTACTTC. Residues: CASSLGGTGGYDEQYF. The gene calls are TRBV11-2 and TRBJ2-7; 12 bases map to TRBD1. Per the germline V gene, CDR1 is SGHAT and CDR2 is FQNNGV. This CDR3 has 16 residues. V lost 1 base, J lost 5 bases, and 6 bases stayed unmatched.

The sample holds many counts of this clonotype. This chain links TRBV7-9 with TRBJ2-7, with D maybe TRBD1 (7 bases). Trimming cost V 5 bases and J 7 bases, with 18 bases left between them. This CDR3 has 14 residues. The germline V gene encodes CDR1 SEHNR and CDR2 FQNEAQ (reference sequence). CDR3 DNA: TGTGCCAGCAGCGACCCTTTACAGGGGAGGGAGCAGTACTTC. Its translation: CASSDPLQGREQYF.

A remark on this clonotype: This may stem from a read error, because a much larger clone lies one nucleotide away. This sequence joins TRBV10-3 and TRBJ2-7; D may be TRBD1 (5 bases). This CDR3 has 13 residues. V lost 4 bases, J lost 2 bases, and 9 bases lay in between. Germline CDR1 is ENHRY and CDR2 is SYGVKD. CDR3 in amino acids: CAISGSGTYEQYF. The CDR3 DNA sequence: TGTGCCATCAGTGGTTCAGGGACCTACGAGCAGTACTTC.

This rearrangement joins TRBV4-1 to TRBJ2-5, with 7 positions matching TRBD2. Per the germline V gene, CDR1 is MGHRA and CDR2 is YSYEKL. The CDR3 spans 15 residues. V was clipped by 0 bases and J by 6 bases; unmatched bases: 7. CDR3 sequence reads: CASSQDLGGSKTQYF. In DNA form, the CDR3 reads TGCGCCAGCAGCCAAGATCTGGGCGGGAGCAAGACCCAGTACTTC.

This clonotype was recorded once. CDR3 sequence reads: CATQGQNTGEQYF. The CDR3 coding sequence is TGTGCCACACAGGGGCAGAACACCGGGGAGCAGTACTTC. The chain has TRBV10-3 and TRBJ2-7, with 7 bases fitting TRBD1. The CDR3 runs to 13 residues. Germline V gene data show CDR1 as ENHRY and CDR2 as SYGVKD. V was clipped by 10 bases and J by 7 bases; unmatched bases: 13.

V gene TRBV20-1 combines with J gene TRBJ2-7, with 10 bases fitting TRBD2. V dropped 6 bases and J dropped 3; count of bases not matched to a gene: 8. Per the germline V gene, CDR1 is DFQATT and CDR2 is SNEGSKA (reference sequence). CDR3 size: 14 residues. CDR3: CSASGGLADYEQYF. The DNA for the CDR3 is TGCAGTGCCTCAGGTGGACTAGCGGACTACGAGCAGTACTTC.

This rearrangement joins TRBV25-1 to TRBJ2-7; 7 nucleotides agree with TRBD2. With V trimmed by 6 bases and J by 6 bases, 8 bases remained unmatched. Germline CDR1 is MGHDK and CDR2 is SYGVNS. This CDR3 is 13 amino acids long. This chain's CDR3 is CASSAGRAGEQYF. CDR3 bases: TGTGCCAGCAGCGCGGGGAGGGCGGGCGAGCAGTACTTC.

There are many counts of this clonotype. This chain joins TRBV7-9 and TRBJ1-5; D is unresolved. The CDR3 is 12 amino acids. V shed 4 bases and J shed 3 bases, with 4 bases lying between them. The germline CDR1 and CDR2 sequences are SEHNR and FQNEAQ (reference sequence). DNA for the CDR3: TGTGCCAGCAGCTACTACAATCAGCCCCAGCATTTT. Its protein is CASSYYNQPQHF.

The chain combines TRBV11-3 with TRBJ2-7; a possible D gene is TRBD1 (5 bases). V was cut by 4 bases and J by 3 bases, with 16 bases left in between. The CDR3 loop spans 15 amino acids. Germline V gene data show CDR1 as SGHNT and CDR2 as YENEEA. CDR3: CASSSRTQRSYEQYF. The CDR3 region has the DNA TGTGCCAGCAGCTCAAGGACACAACGGAGCTACGAGCAGTACTTC.

This clonotype was found many times. The rearrangement joins TRBV15 to TRBJ2-7; a weak D match, TRBD2 (5 bases). The germline V gene encodes CDR1 LNHNV and CDR2 YYDKDF (reference sequence). Trimming removed 0 bases from V and 5 bases from J, with 11 bases in between. The CDR3 has 14 amino acids. The CDR3 here is CATSRDLASHEQYF. The CDR3 DNA reads TGTGCCACCAGCAGAGATCTAGCTAGCCACGAGCAGTACTTC.

Notes on this clonotype: A read error may be the cause here, since a much bigger clone is one base away. The V and J genes are TRBV19 and TRBJ1-6; 10 bases line up with TRBD1. The CDR3 sequence is 14 residues long. The germline gives CDR1 LNHDA, CDR2 SQIVND (reference sequence). The CDR3 nucleotides are TGTGCCGGTAGTATGGGACAGGGGCGTTCACCCCTCCACTTT. Translation gives CAGSMGQGRSPLHF.

The chain carries TRBV7-2 and TRBJ1-2; D remains ambiguous. This CDR3 has 18 amino acids. The V end was cut by 4 bases, the J end by 2 bases, with 23 bases between. Germline assignment: CDR1 SGHTA and CDR2 FQGNSA. The CDR3 DNA follows: TGTGCCAGCAGCTCATCCCGCATCAACCCGGGTGTCAACTATGGCTACACCTTC. It codes for CASSSSRINPGVNYGYTF. The complete variable domain, with remaining parts taken from reference TRBV7-2 and TRBJ1-2, reads GAGVSQSPSNKVTEKGKDVELRCDPISGHTALYWYRQSLGQGLEFLIYFQGNSAPDKSGLPSDRFSAERTGGSVSTLTIQRTQQEDSAVYLCASSSSRINPGVNYGYTFGSGTRLTVV.

This clonotype came up a few times. The chain is built from TRBV7-2 and TRBJ2-7, with TRBD1 as a possible D gene (6 bases). The CDR3 extends over 16 amino acids. Germline V gives CDR1 SGHTA, CDR2 FQGNSA. The V and J ends lost 5 bases and 3 bases respectively, with 20 bases between them. The CDR3 DNA reads as TGTGCCAGCAGCCAAAGTCGGGACACCCCATACTACGAGCAGTACTTC. It translates to CASSQSRDTPYYEQYF.

The V and J genes are TRBV29-1 and TRBJ1-1; no definite D call. Germline values: CDR1 SQVTM, CDR2 ANQGSEA. This CDR3 has 13 residues. V gave up 4 bases and J gave up 1 base, with 10 bases separating them. CDR3: CSVAGQPNTEAFF. As DNA, the CDR3 is TGCAGCGTTGCAGGTCAGCCGAACACTGAAGCTTTCTTT.

This clonotype was detected a few times. The V call is TRBV20-1, the J call TRBJ1-3; TRBD1 is a possible D gene (5 bases). The V and J ends lost 2 bases and 2 bases respectively, with 16 bases between them. The CDR3 is 16 amino acids. CDR1 DFQATT and CDR2 SNEGSKA come from the germline V gene (reference sequence). CDR3 coding DNA: TGCAGTGCTAGATATGGTAGTGGAGGGGCTGGAAACACCATATATTTT. Translation gives CSARYGSGGAGNTIYF.

The chain has TRBV2 and TRBJ1-3; D is possibly TRBD1 (5 bases). CDR1 is SNHLY, CDR2 FYNNEI, per germline. V was cut by 4 bases and J by 7 bases, with 11 bases left in between. CDR3 size: 13 residues. CDR3 coding DNA: TGTGCCAGCAGTGTCGGAGGGGTGAACACCATATATTTT. Its protein is CASSVGGVNTIYF.

The chain carries TRBV6-9 and TRBJ1-5, with a possible D match to TRBD1 (6 bases). V gave up 5 bases and J gave up 1 base, with 12 bases separating them. Germline V lookup: CDR1 MNHGY, CDR2 SVAAGI. CDR3 length: 15 residues. The CDR3 loop is CASSHPQGSNQPQHF. The CDR3 bases are TGTGCCAGCAGTCATCCGCAGGGGAGCAATCAGCCCCAGCATTTT.

This chain joins TRBV7-9 and TRBJ2-7; 12 bases are shared with TRBD2. Germline V gene sequence: CDR1 SEHNR, CDR2 FQNEAQ (reference sequence). The V segment lost 6 bases and the J segment 5 bases; nucleotides outside the gene matches: 11. The length of the CDR3 is 16 residues. CDR3 DNA sequence: TGTGCCAGCAGTCTTCTAGCGGGAGGGCCCGTCCACGAGCAGTACTTC. Translation gives CASSLLAGGPVHEQYF.

A remark on this clonotype: A clone one base away is much larger, so this may be a read error. The V and J genes are TRBV24-1 and TRBJ2-5; D may be TRBD2 (7 bases). CDR3 length equals 15 residues. Germline CDR1 KGHDR, CDR2 SFDVKD. Trimming stripped 5 bases from V and 4 bases from J, with 16 bases between. The CDR3 spells CATSAGGSNRETQYF. The CDR3 bases are TGTGCCACCAGTGCGGGGGGCAGCAATCGAGAGACCCAGTACTTC.